What follows is one TCR beta chain and its context. This specimen comes from a study of blood T cell repertoires in COVID-19. Source study methods: Researchers report that nucleated cell counts were estimated from reference gene primer amplification. The repertoire was sequenced with immunoSEQ multiplex PCR; TCRdb's copy has only in-frame clones and lacks some. The V and J calls and clone size come from that table; D and trimming were worked out from the DNA. The sample records some 460,000 clones, around 90% being singletons. The CDR3 loop spans 13 amino acids. V shed 4 bases, J shed 5 bases, and the junction held 3 bases outside the gene matches.

The sample comprised PBMCs or T cells enriched from blood (not recorded which). The receptor was derived from a woman under 30 who had recovered from COVID-19. The chain carries TRBV12-3 or TRBV12-4 and TRBJ1-2; 8 nucleotides line up with TRBD1. The CDR3 loop is CASSSRQGYGYTF. For the CDR3, the DNA is TGTGCCAGCAGTTCTAGACAGGGGTATGGCTACACCTTC.